Each of the 9 T cell receptor beta chains below was sequenced from the same sample in a study of cytomegalovirus exposure and HLA in healthy donors. TCRdb's table, derived via immunoSEQ multiplex PCR, lists solely in-frame clones and lacks some. This table holds some 310,000 clones, around 90% found once. What was sequenced was PBMCs. These receptors all stem from a man aged 25 to 40 in good health and CMV-seronegative.

This chain links TRBV4-1 with TRBJ2-5, with a possible D match to TRBD1 (6 bases). Germline V gives CDR1 MGHRA, CDR2 YSYEKL. The V end lost 1 base, the J end lost 4 bases, and 13 bases lay between the germline ends. CDR3 length: 15 amino acids. CDR3 sequence (DNA): TGCGCCAGCAGCCAAGCCCCAGGGGCGGGAGAGACCCAGTACTTC. This translates into CASSQAPGAGETQYF.

The chain links TRBV6-1 to TRBJ1-1; a weak D match, TRBD1 (5 bases). Germline V gene lookup returns CDR1 MNHNS and CDR2 SASEGT. V was pared by 5 bases and J by 3 bases, with 10 bases between. This CDR3 has 13 amino acids. The CDR3 loop reads CASSSTVYTEAFF. The CDR3 DNA follows: TGTGCCAGCAGTTCGACAGTTTACACTGAAGCTTTCTTT.

This chain uses TRBV5-1 with TRBJ1-1, with D unclear. This CDR3 comprises 15 residues. V gave up 2 bases and J gave up 8 bases, with 19 bases separating them. Germline CDR1 SGHRS, CDR2 YFSETQ. The DNA for the CDR3 is TGCGCCAGCAGCTTTCGTGAGGTCGGGGTAACCGAAGCTTTCTTT. Its translation: CASSFREVGVTEAFF.

The rearrangement links TRBV9 to TRBJ2-7; TRBD1 agrees at 7 bases. This CDR3 comprises 12 residues. CDR1 is SGDLS and CDR2 is YYNGEE in the germline V gene. Losses at the gene ends were 3 bases for V and 7 bases for J; bases not matched to a gene: 4. The CDR3 spells CASSGQGREQYF. CDR3 sequence (DNA): TGTGCCAGCAGCGGACAGGGAAGGGAGCAGTACTTC.

The rearrangement links TRBV2 to TRBJ1-2; D unclear. This CDR3 is 15 amino acids long. V was pared by 6 bases and J by 2 bases, with 16 bases between. Per germline, CDR1 SNHLY and CDR2 FYNNEI. The CDR3 here is CASRHPPRQNYGYTF. The CDR3 nucleotides are TGTGCCAGCAGACACCCTCCCAGGCAGAACTATGGCTACACCTTC.

The chain recombines TRBV6-6 with TRBJ2-7; 10 bases are shared with TRBD1. V trimming: 3 bases; J trimming: 6 bases; junction bases outside the gene matches: 8. The CDR3 is made up of 15 amino acids. Germline assignment: CDR1 MNHNY and CDR2 SVGAGI (reference sequence). DNA of the CDR3: TGTGCCAGCAGTTATTCGTCGGGACAGGGGTTCGAGCAGTACTTC. This encodes CASSYSSGQGFEQYF.

The CDR3 DNA reads as TGTGCCAGCAGTCTACTAGCGGGGGTTAAGTACGAGCAGTACTTC. It is translated as CASSLLAGVKYEQYF. This chain connects TRBV6-7 to TRBJ2-7, with 11 bases matching TRBD2. TRBV6-7 is placed among ORFs of uncertain function. The V gene end was trimmed by 5 bases and the J gene end by 4 bases; junction bases not matched to a gene: 7. The CDR3 consists of 15 residues.

The J gene is TRBJ1-1, the V gene TRBV5-1; 9 nucleotides agree with TRBD1. Trimming at V came to 7 bases and at J to 1 base, leaving 5 bases not matched to a gene. CDR1 is SGHRS and CDR2 is YFSETQ in the germline V gene. This CDR3 has 14 amino acids. The CDR3 nucleotides read TGCGCCAGCCGGACAGGGGATTGGAACACTGAAGCTTTCTTT. Translation gives CASRTGDWNTEAFF. Using reference TRBV5-1 and TRBJ1-1 for the parts outside the CDR3, the full variable domain is KAGVTQTPRYLIKTRGQQVTLSCSPISGHRSVSWYQQTPGQGLQFLFEYFSETQRNKGNFPGRFSGRQFSNSRSEMNVSTLELGDSALYLCASRTGDWNTEAFFGQGTRLTVV.

The chain has TRBV6-6 and TRBJ2-7; no clear D. The CDR3 covers 13 residues. The ends were cut back, 7 bases at V and 1 base at J, with 11 bases in the middle. Looked up from germline, CDR1 is MNHNY and CDR2 is SVGAGI (reference sequence). The CDR3 DNA is TGTGCCAGCACCCGACACGAATCCTACGAGCAGTACTTC. It specifies CASTRHESYEQYF.